This entry lists 29 T cell receptor beta chains sequenced from one sample in a study of blood T cells in healthy people across ages. Sample-barcoded 5' priming and a J-beta primer mix drove a second PCR of roughly 7 to 11 cycles. TCRdb fed the 5' RACE reads into MiXCR, producing one record per CDR3 protein. In the table there are about 1,600,000 distinct CDR3 sequences, roughly 40% of which are singletons. Material: blood. These receptors originate from a woman between 18 and 29 years old in good health.

This clonotype was picked up one time. The chain carries TRBV2 and TRBJ2-6; TRBD1 aligns across 12 bases. The CDR3 has 16 amino acids. Trimming took 6 bases from V and 3 from J; bases not matched to a gene: 3. Germline V CDR1 and CDR2: SNHLY, FYNNEI. In DNA form, the CDR3 reads TGTGCCAGCAGGGGGGACAGGGGGCTTGGGGCCAACGTCCTGACTTTC. Encoded protein: CASRGDRGLGANVLTF.

A remark on this clonotype: The junction departs from the called germline gene at one end, perhaps through a read error. This chain joins TRBV28 and TRBJ2-4; 8 nucleotides agree with TRBD1. The J call may be mistaken, given a closer DNA end match to TRBJ2-7. CDR1 is MDHEN and CDR2 is SYDVKM in the germline V gene. The CDR3 spans 15 residues. CDR3 protein: CTSSSDRGESYEQYF. DNA for the CDR3: TGTACCAGCAGTTCTGACAGGGGCGAATCCTACGAGCAGTACTTC.

This clonotype was picked up a small number of times. This sequence joins TRBV20-1 and TRBJ2-1; TRBD2 agrees at 9 bases. The V segment lost 0 bases and the J segment 5 bases; nucleotides outside the gene matches: 8. CDR1 and CDR2 (germline): DFQATT, SNEGSKA (reference sequence). The CDR3 spans 16 residues. The chain's CDR3 is CSARDDPSGAHNEQFF. CDR3 in DNA: TGCAGTGCTAGAGATGATCCTAGCGGGGCACACAATGAGCAGTTCTTC.

In this sample, this clonotype turned up a few times. The chain recombines TRBV3-1 with TRBJ1-2, with unresolved D. Trimming left V 2 bases short and J 5 bases short, with 9 bases between. This CDR3 contains 13 residues. Germline CDR1 and CDR2: LGHDT and YNNKEL (reference sequence). The CDR3: CASSQFVQYGYTF. DNA for the CDR3: TGTGCCAGCAGCCAATTCGTCCAATATGGCTACACCTTC.

This rearrangement joins TRBV20-1 to TRBJ2-5; 10 nucleotides agree with TRBD2. This CDR3 has 17 amino acids. Germline CDR1 is DFQATT and CDR2 is SNEGSKA (reference sequence). J was trimmed by 2 bases and V by 2 bases; bases with no gene match: 11. The CDR3 DNA sequence: TGCAGTGCTAGACCCGACCTACTAGCGGGGTATCAAGAGACCCAGTACTTC. As protein: CSARPDLLAGYQETQYF.

This clonotype has only a few counts. The J gene is TRBJ2-1, the V gene TRBV7-2; D uncertain. The CDR3 contains 16 residues. Germline CDR1 is SGHTA and CDR2 is FQGNSA. The germline V and J ends were trimmed by 2 bases and 8 bases, with 19 bases remaining between them. CDR3 loop: CASSLHQTPGRYEQFF. DNA for the CDR3: TGTGCCAGCAGCTTACATCAGACCCCTGGCAGGTATGAGCAGTTCTTC. Combining the CDR3 with reference TRBV7-2 and TRBJ2-1 gives the whole variable domain GAGVSQSPSNKVTEKGKDVELRCDPISGHTALYWYRQSLGQGLEFLIYFQGNSAPDKSGLPSDRFSAERTGGSVSTLTIQRTQQEDSAVYLCASSLHQTPGRYEQFFGPGTRLTVL.

The chain links TRBV20-1 to TRBJ1-1; TRBD1 matches at 8 bases. Germline CDR1 reads DFQATT; CDR2 reads SNEGSKA (reference sequence). The CDR3 loop spans 14 amino acids. J was trimmed by 0 bases and V by 5 bases; bases with no gene match: 5. The CDR3: CSAGRDRMNTEAFF. CDR3 coding DNA: TGCAGTGCTGGCCGGGACAGGATGAACACTGAAGCTTTCTTT.

The chain joins TRBV5-1 to TRBJ2-1; 8 positions match TRBD1. The CDR3 loop spans 15 amino acids. Germline CDR1 SGHRS, CDR2 YFSETQ. The V gene end was trimmed by 3 bases and the J gene end by 4 bases; junction bases not matched to a gene: 6. The CDR3 is CASSSTGQEYNEQFF. CDR3 sequence (DNA): TGCGCCAGCAGCTCGACGGGACAGGAGTACAATGAGCAGTTCTTC.

This rearrangement joins TRBV5-1 to TRBJ1-2; 12 bases align to TRBD1. This CDR3 spans 16 amino acids. J gave up 8 bases and V 3 bases, and 11 bases lay outside the gene matches. The germline V gene has CDR1 SGHRS and CDR2 YFSETQ. CDR3 sequence reads: CASSSGQGATFYGYTF. CDR3 DNA: TGCGCCAGCAGCTCGGGACAGGGGGCAACGTTCTACGGCTACACCTTC.

V is TRBV20-1 and J is TRBJ1-6, with D possibly matching TRBD1 (6 bases). Germline values: CDR1 DFQATT, CDR2 SNEGSKA (reference sequence). The CDR3 runs 16 residues. Trimming took off 0 bases at V and 11 bases at J, with 20 bases between the two ends. The chain's CDR3 is CSAREGGTFLNAPLHF. The CDR3 bases are TGCAGTGCTAGAGAGGGCGGGACATTCCTCAATGCACCCCTCCACTTT.

This clonotype was counted only a few times. The chain couples TRBV6-5 to TRBJ1-2; D may be TRBD1 (5 bases). The ends were cut back, 0 bases at V and 4 bases at J, with 15 bases in the middle. Germline-derived CDR1 and CDR2 are MNHEY and SVGAGI. The CDR3 has 16 amino acids. CDR3 DNA sequence: TGTGCCAGCAGTTACTCGACTATCAGGGCTGGCTATGGCTACACCTTC. It is translated as CASSYSTIRAGYGYTF.

There are a few counts of this clonotype. The V and J genes are TRBV5-1 and TRBJ2-7, with 12 bases identical to TRBD2. The CDR3 sequence is 14 residues long. Germline assignment: CDR1 SGHRS and CDR2 YFSETQ. Unmatched junction bases numbered 3, after V lost 3 bases and J lost 5 bases. The CDR3 here is CASSSLAGGDEQYF. The CDR3 nucleotides read TGCGCCAGCAGCTCACTAGCGGGGGGCGACGAGCAGTACTTC.

CDR3 sequence (DNA): TGCAGCGTCCGCCCCGGGGAGACCCAGTACTTC. It yields the protein CSVRPGETQYF. This chain connects TRBV29-1 to TRBJ2-5; no definite D call. Per germline, CDR1 SQVTM and CDR2 ANQGSEA. The V gene lost 6 bases and the J gene lost 5 bases, with 10 bases spanning the gap. The CDR3 runs to 11 residues.

The gene calls are TRBV28 and TRBJ2-7; no clear D. The germline V gene has CDR1 MDHEN and CDR2 SYDVKM. V was pared by 6 bases and J by 3 bases, with 15 bases between. CDR3 length: 14 residues. The CDR3 region has the DNA TGTGCCAGCAGCCGCGCCGACGGGTTCTACGAGCAGTACTTC. This encodes CASSRADGFYEQYF.

Only a few counts were recorded for this clonotype. J is TRBJ1-4 and V is TRBV12-3 or TRBV12-4; D is uncertain. The CDR3 length is 12 residues. V was trimmed by 5 bases and J by 8 bases, leaving 9 bases between them. DNA for the CDR3: TGTGCCAGCAGTCGAAACGTGGAAAAACTGTTTTTT. Its translation: CASSRNVEKLFF.

V usage is TRBV28 and J usage is TRBJ1-6; unclear D gene. The V and J ends lost 6 bases and 13 bases respectively, with 13 bases between them. The CDR3 consists of 12 residues. The germline CDR1 and CDR2 sequences are MDHEN and SYDVKM. In DNA form, the CDR3 reads TGTGCCAGCAGCTCACATGGTCATCCCCTCCACTTT. It is translated as CASSSHGHPLHF.

J is TRBJ2-7 and V is TRBV7-9, with 14 bases identical to TRBD2. The length of the CDR3 is 15 residues. The germline CDR1 and CDR2 sequences are SEHNR and FQNEAQ (reference sequence). J lost 5 bases, V lost 3 bases, and 3 bases had no gene match. The DNA for the CDR3 is TGTGCCAGCAGCTTTCTGGGACTAGCGGGAGACGAGCAGTACTTC. This translates into CASSFLGLAGDEQYF.

This clonotype turned up a few times. The genes are TRBV6-1 and TRBJ2-5, with 8 bases that match TRBD1. After removal of 5 bases from V and 7 bases from J, the junction contained 18 bases not matched to a gene. Germline CDR1 and CDR2: MNHNS and SASEGT. This CDR3 is 17 amino acids long. The CDR3: CASSKPPRTGTQGTQYF. DNA of the CDR3: TGTGCCAGCAGTAAGCCCCCTCGGACAGGGACGCAGGGGACCCAGTACTTC.

This chain's CDR3 is CASSLGPVGRDTSYNEQYF. The CDR3 coding sequence is TGTGCCAGCAGCTTGGGTCCCGTTGGTCGGGACACTTCCTACAATGAGCAGTACTTC. V and J are TRBV7-9 and TRBJ2-1, with TRBD1 as a possible D gene (6 bases). TRBJ2-7 explains the end of the DNA better; the J call may be wrong. Germline V lookup: CDR1 SEHNR, CDR2 FQNEAQ (reference sequence). The CDR3 runs 19 residues.

Only a few counts were recorded for this clonotype. The chain uses TRBV6-5 and TRBJ2-5; D uncertain. The CDR3 length is 13 residues. The germline gives CDR1 MNHEY, CDR2 SVGAGI. V lost 6 bases and J lost 5, with 13 bases in between. CDR3 residues: CASRAVVIETQYF. The CDR3 bases are TGTGCCAGCAGAGCCGTTGTGATTGAGACCCAGTACTTC.

J is TRBJ2-7 and V is TRBV7-2; D may be TRBD1 (5 bases). This CDR3 comprises 14 residues. Germline V gene lookup returns CDR1 SGHTA and CDR2 FQGNSA. Deletions cut 3 bases from V and 6 bases from J, with 15 bases between. The CDR3, as DNA: TGTGCCAGCAGCTTCAGGGCGCGCCCCCTCGAGCAGTACTTC. Protein product: CASSFRARPLEQYF.

The rearrangement links TRBV20-1 to TRBJ2-4; D assignment may be TRBD1 or TRBD2 (7 bases each). With 0 bases removed from V and 6 bases from J, the gap between germline ends came to 24 bases. The CDR3 is made up of 18 amino acids. CDR1 is DFQATT, CDR2 SNEGSKA, per germline (reference sequence). CDR3 protein: CSARDTGYRQGGGNIQYF. CDR3 bases: TGCAGTGCTAGAGATACCGGATATCGACAGGGAGGGGGAAACATTCAGTACTTC.

This clonotype was seen more than once but under ten times. The genes are TRBV25-1 and TRBJ2-3, with 10 bases lining up with TRBD1. With 1 base clipped from V and 5 bases from J, the junction kept 6 bases outside the gene matches. Germline CDR1 is MGHDK and CDR2 is SYGVNS. The CDR3 is 16 amino acids. The CDR3 coding sequence is TGTGCCAGCAGTGAATCTGGGACAGGGGTGGGAGATACGCAGTATTTT. This gives the protein CASSESGTGVGDTQYF. Drawing the rest from reference TRBV25-1 and TRBJ2-3, the complete variable domain is EADIYQTPRYLVIGTGKKITLECSQTMGHDKMYWYQQDPGMELHLIHYSYGVNSTEKGDLSSESTVSRIRTEHFPLTLESARPSHTSQYLCASSESGTGVGDTQYFGPGTRLTVL.

This chain connects TRBV15 to TRBJ1-4, with D possibly matching TRBD1 (5 bases). V was clipped by 1 base and J by 3 bases, with 6 bases between them. CDR3 length: 14 amino acids. CDR1 and CDR2 (germline): LNHNV, YYDKDF (reference sequence). The CDR3 DNA reads as TGTGCCACCAGCAGAGCAGGGTCTAATGAAAAACTGTTTTTT. As protein: CATSRAGSNEKLFF. Based on the CDR3 plus reference TRBV15 and TRBJ1-4, the full variable domain is DAMVIQNPRYQVTQFGKPVTLSCSQTLNHNVMYWYQQKSSQAPKLLFHYYDKDFNNEADTPDNFQSRRPNTSFCFLDIRSPGLGDTAMYLCATSRAGSNEKLFFGSGTQLSVL.

This chain uses TRBV7-2 with TRBJ2-7; the D gene is possibly TRBD1 (6 bases). V gave up 10 bases and J gave up 6 bases, with 13 bases separating them. Germline CDR1 reads SGHTA; CDR2 reads FQGNSA. The CDR3 sequence is 11 residues long. The chain's CDR3 is CATSPGVEQYF. CDR3 coding DNA: TGTGCCACCTCCCCAGGGGTCGAGCAGTACTTC.

The count of this clonotype is one. The chain uses TRBV19 and TRBJ2-5, with 10 positions matching TRBD1. The J call is in doubt because the DNA end fits TRBJ2-7 better. The CDR3 sequence is 13 residues long. CDR1 LNHDA and CDR2 SQIVND come from the germline V gene (reference sequence). The CDR3 spells CASSWTGGPEQYF. The CDR3 coding sequence is TGTGCCAGTAGTTGGACAGGGGGACCCGAGCAGTACTTC.

This clonotype was seen a few times. V gene TRBV7-2 combines with J gene TRBJ2-7; a possible D gene is TRBD1 (6 bases). Trimming left V 4 bases short and J 2 bases short, with 12 bases between. The germline gives CDR1 SGHTA, CDR2 FQGNSA. This CDR3 is 14 amino acids long. CDR3 sequence: CASSSRQVAYEQYF. The CDR3 DNA reads as TGTGCCAGCAGCTCACGACAGGTTGCCTACGAGCAGTACTTC.

The rearrangement uses TRBV5-1 and TRBJ2-3; 9 bases are shared with TRBD1. V was clipped by 1 base and J by 7 bases; unmatched bases: 7. The CDR3 is 15 amino acids. CDR1 and CDR2 (germline): SGHRS, YFSETQ. CDR3 in amino acids: CASSLPGQGSNTQYF. The DNA for the CDR3 is TGCGCCAGCAGCTTGCCGGGACAGGGATCAAATACGCAGTATTTT.

This clonotype occurred a few times. The rearrangement uses TRBV7-9 and TRBJ2-3, with a weak D call TRBD1 (6 bases). Germline V gene sequence: CDR1 SEHNR, CDR2 FQNEAQ (reference sequence). This CDR3 region has 16 residues. The ends were cut back, 5 bases at V and 4 bases at J, with 19 bases in the middle. CDR3 protein: CASSPLAGVYADTQYF. The CDR3 region has the DNA TGTGCCAGCAGCCCCTTGGCAGGGGTGTACGCAGATACGCAGTATTTT.